These 17 T cell receptor beta chains originate from one sample sequenced in a study of T cell responses to AZD1222 COVID-19 vaccine. Assay used: immunoSEQ multiplex PCR; TCRdb lists only in-frame clones, some missing. The sample comprises about 140,000 clones, 92% of which are singletons, and under 4.5% rests with the top ten. The material was peripheral blood, obtained on day 0 of AZD1222 vaccination. These receptor sequences come from an adult in good health.

The genes are TRBV28 and TRBJ1-5, with TRBD1 as a possible D gene (5 bases). CDR3 size: 13 residues. The V and J ends lost 3 bases and 5 bases respectively, with 8 bases between them. From germline, CDR1 is MDHEN and CDR2 SYDVKM. This chain's CDR3 is CASSFGGYQPQHF. The CDR3 DNA reads TGTGCCAGCAGTTTTGGGGGATATCAGCCCCAGCATTTT. Drawing the rest from reference TRBV28 and TRBJ1-5, the complete variable domain is DVKVTQSSRYLVKRTGEKVFLECVQDMDHENMFWYRQDPGLGLRLIYFSYDVKMKEKGDIPEGYSVSREKKERFSLILESASTNQTSMYLCASSFGGYQPQHFGDGTRLSIL.

The chain is built from TRBV12-3 or TRBV12-4 and TRBJ1-2; perhaps TRBD1 as D (5 bases). CDR3 length equals 13 residues. Trimming removed 3 bases at V and 4 bases at J, with 9 bases between. The CDR3 spells CASSFSQAYGYTF. The CDR3 nucleotides read TGTGCCAGCAGTTTCTCACAGGCCTATGGCTACACCTTC.

This clone appeared once. The chain couples TRBV3-1 (or the pseudogene TRBV3-2) to TRBJ1-2; D may be TRBD1 (5 bases). The CDR3 runs 13 residues. Trimming stripped 8 bases from V and 4 bases from J, with 14 bases between. Germline loops: CDR1 LGHDT, CDR2 YNNKEL (reference sequence). The CDR3 loop is CASSSSRVYGYTF. The CDR3 region has the DNA TGTGCCAGCTCCTCCTCCAGGGTCTATGGCTACACCTTC.

The V and J genes are TRBV3-1 (or the pseudogene TRBV3-2) and TRBJ2-3; TRBD2 matches at 9 bases. In germline, CDR1 is LGHDT, CDR2 YNNKEL (reference sequence). CDR3 length: 16 residues. J was trimmed by 4 bases and V by 0 bases; bases with no gene match: 5. The CDR3 DNA reads TGTGCCAGCAGCCAAGATGCGGGAGGGCCAGCAGATACGCAGTATTTT. Protein: CASSQDAGGPADTQYF.

Here the CDR3 DNA reads TGTGCCACCAGCAGAGATGAGGGACAGGGGAACACCGGGGAGCTGTTTTTT. Amino acid sequence: CATSRDEGQGNTGELFF. The V call is TRBV15, the J call TRBJ2-2; 9 nucleotides align to TRBD1. The CDR3 is 17 amino acids. Germline CDR1 is LNHNV and CDR2 is YYDKDF (reference sequence). With V trimmed by 0 bases and J by 1 base, 3 bases remained unmatched.

This sequence joins TRBV7-6 and TRBJ2-5; D is possibly TRBD1 or TRBD2 (5 bases each). Germline lookup yields CDR1 SGHVS and CDR2 FNYEAQ. Trimming shortened V by 3 bases and J by 1 base, and 12 bases separated the two germline ends. This CDR3 region has 15 residues. The CDR3 spells CASSFIPGPQETQYF. In nucleotides, the CDR3 is TGTGCCAGCAGCTTCATCCCGGGGCCCCAAGAGACCCAGTACTTC.

With respect to this clone: Relative to the germline gene, one junction end is altered; a read error may explain this. Other DNA sequences in the sample encode the same CDR3. V is TRBV5-8 and J is TRBJ1-2; D possibly corresponds to TRBD1 (5 bases). The CDR3 loop spans 16 amino acids. The germline V gene has CDR1 SGHTS and CDR2 YDEGEE. The CDR3 loop is CASSPWGTGPNYGYTF. The CDR3 region has the DNA TGTGCCAGCAGCCCCTGGGGGACGGGCCCTAACTATGGCTACACTTTC.

This chain joins TRBV5-1 and TRBJ2-7, with 7 nucleotides matching TRBD1. CDR3 length: 15 amino acids. With V trimmed by 4 bases and J by 6 bases, 13 bases remained unmatched. Germline V gene lookup returns CDR1 SGHRS and CDR2 YFSETQ. In DNA form, the CDR3 reads TGCGCCAGCAGCGGAGACAGGGCCCTACCTCTCGAGCAGTACTTC. It encodes CASSGDRALPLEQYF.

The gene calls are TRBV6-5 and TRBJ1-1; possible D gene TRBD1, 6 bases. CDR3 length: 13 amino acids. Germline CDR1 MNHEY, CDR2 SVGAGI. V shed 7 bases and J shed 3 bases, with 12 bases lying between them. The CDR3 sequence is CASNKNRDTEAFF. The CDR3 nucleotides read TGTGCCAGCAACAAAAACAGGGACACTGAAGCTTTCTTT.

This clone was observed a few times. The rearrangement joins TRBV27 to TRBJ2-5, with a possible D match to TRBD1 (5 bases). Trimming took 5 bases from V and 5 from J, leaving 12 bases between them. Germline CDR1 MNHEY, CDR2 SMNVEV (reference sequence). CDR3 size: 13 residues. CDR3 amino acids: CASSLRDLETQYF. Here the CDR3 DNA reads TGTGCCAGCAGTCTCAGGGATTTGGAGACCCAGTACTTC.

The chain recombines TRBV7-2 with TRBJ1-3, with D perhaps matching TRBD1 (6 bases). This CDR3 comprises 15 residues. With 4 bases removed from V and 0 bases from J, the gap between germline ends came to 10 bases. Germline values: CDR1 SGHTA, CDR2 FQGNSA. CDR3 sequence (DNA): TGTGCCAGCAGCTACGGGGGCTACTCTGGAAACACCATATATTTT. It translates to CASSYGGYSGNTIYF.

The chain carries TRBV28 and TRBJ2-2; D call uncertain. The CDR3 is 13 residues long. The germline CDR1 and CDR2 sequences are MDHEN and SYDVKM. V was pared by 7 bases and J by 1 base, with 7 bases between. The CDR3 nucleotides read TGTGCCAGCATTAAGGGGAACACCGGGGAGCTGTTTTTT. Encoded protein: CASIKGNTGELFF. Full variable domain (remainder filled in from reference TRBV28 and TRBJ2-2): DVKVTQSSRYLVKRTGEKVFLECVQDMDHENMFWYRQDPGLGLRLIYFSYDVKMKEKGDIPEGYSVSREKKERFSLILESASTNQTSMYLCASIKGNTGELFFGEGSRLTVL.

The rearrangement links TRBV6-5 to TRBJ1-1; 12 bases line up with TRBD1. Germline assignment: CDR1 MNHEY and CDR2 SVGAGI. The CDR3 is 15 residues long. J was trimmed by 9 bases and V by 5 bases; bases with no gene match: 10. Here the CDR3 DNA reads TGTGCCAGCAGTCGAGAGGGGACAGGGGGCAGGAAAGCTTTCTTT. This codes for CASSREGTGGRKAFF.

The gene calls are TRBV7-7 and TRBJ1-3; D perhaps matches TRBD1 (5 bases). Germline V CDR1 and CDR2: SSHAT, FNYEAQ (reference sequence). Trimming removed 1 base at V and 1 base at J, with 11 bases between. The CDR3 contains 16 residues. The CDR3 DNA is TGTGCCAGCAGCTTAGGTCCGGGGACGTCTGGAAACACCATATATTTT. Residues: CASSLGPGTSGNTIYF.

This chain joins TRBV24-1 and TRBJ2-3, with D unresolved. CDR1 is KGHDR, CDR2 SFDVKD, per germline. The CDR3 consists of 13 residues. The ends were cut back, 2 bases at V and 6 bases at J, with 8 bases in the middle. CDR3 coding DNA: TGTGCCACCAGTGATTCCTCACTTGATACGCAGTATTTT. It encodes CATSDSSLDTQYF.

V and J are TRBV7-7 and TRBJ2-7, with unresolved D. Deletions cut 3 bases from V and 1 base from J, with 7 bases between. Germline V CDR1 and CDR2: SSHAT, FNYEAQ (reference sequence). This CDR3 has 13 amino acids. This CDR3 reads CASSFRQSYEQYF. The CDR3, as DNA: TGTGCCAGCAGCTTCCGACAATCCTACGAGCAGTACTTC.

This chain joins TRBV5-1 and TRBJ2-3; D ambiguous. V lost 0 bases and J 6 bases, leaving 11 bases between the germline ends. The CDR3 length is 14 residues. Looked up from germline, CDR1 is SGHRS and CDR2 is YFSETQ. CDR3 region: CASSLAVGVDTQYF. DNA of the CDR3: TGCGCCAGCAGCTTGGCGGTGGGTGTCGATACGCAGTATTTT.